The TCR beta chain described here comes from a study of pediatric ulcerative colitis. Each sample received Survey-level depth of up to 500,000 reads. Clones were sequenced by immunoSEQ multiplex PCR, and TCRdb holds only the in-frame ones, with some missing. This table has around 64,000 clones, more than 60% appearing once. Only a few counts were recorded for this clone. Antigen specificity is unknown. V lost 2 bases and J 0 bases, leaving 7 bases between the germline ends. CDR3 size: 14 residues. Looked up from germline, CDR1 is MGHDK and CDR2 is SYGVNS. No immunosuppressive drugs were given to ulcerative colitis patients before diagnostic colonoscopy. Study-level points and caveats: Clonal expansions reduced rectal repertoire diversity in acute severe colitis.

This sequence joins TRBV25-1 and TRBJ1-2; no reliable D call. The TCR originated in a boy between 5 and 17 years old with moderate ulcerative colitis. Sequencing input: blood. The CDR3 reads CASSEGESNYGYTF. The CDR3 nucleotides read TGTGCCAGCAGTGAAGGGGAGTCTAACTATGGCTACACCTTC.